This TCR beta chain derives from a study of T cells in Graves' hyperthyroidism and ophthalmopathy. RNA transcripts gave rise to amplified TCR beta CDR3 regions. The primer set for the first-round RT-PCR of the TCR CDR3 was HTBI. MiXCR, applied by TCRdb to the multiplex PCR reads, yields one record per CDR3 protein. The table shows about 610,000 distinct CDR3 sequences, with roughly 14% occurring only once. V gave up 6 bases and J gave up 4 bases; unmatched junction bases: 7. From germline, CDR1 is MNHEY and CDR2 SMNVEV (reference sequence). The CDR3 consists of 14 residues. Ten or more counts support this clonotype.

The sequenced sample was blood. The chain links TRBV27 to TRBJ1-1, with 8 positions matching TRBD1. The TCR sequence derives from a woman aged 40 to 55 with Graves' ophthalmopathy. This CDR3 is CASRRTGYGTEAFF. The CDR3, as DNA: TGTGCCAGCAGGAGGACAGGGTACGGCACTGAAGCTTTCTTT.